The 31 T cell receptor beta chains in this list originate from one sample, sequenced in a study of glioma-infiltrating T cells after dendritic cell vaccination. Libraries were prepared by immunoSEQ multiplex PCR; TCRdb keeps only in-frame clonotypes and omits some of them. Counted here are about 87,000 clones, about 87% occurring once; the ten biggest clones make up 3.2%. Specimen: blood, collected before dendritic cell vaccination. These receptors originate from a human donor with glioblastoma.

The V call is TRBV6-1, the J call TRBJ1-3; D is undetermined. The length of the CDR3 is 12 residues. The V and J ends lost 8 bases and 0 bases respectively, with 5 bases between them. Germline V CDR1 and CDR2: MNHNS, SASEGT. For the CDR3, the DNA is TGTGCCAGCTTGAGCTCTGGAAACACCATATATTTT. Amino acids: CASLSSGNTIYF.

The chain employs TRBV11-2 and TRBJ2-1, with TRBD1 as a possible D gene (6 bases). This CDR3 is built from 14 residues. CDR1 SGHAT and CDR2 FQNNGV come from the germline V gene. V dropped 5 bases and J dropped 0 bases, with 8 bases sitting between them. The CDR3 protein is CASSGQSSYNEQFF. CDR3 sequence (DNA): TGTGCCAGCAGCGGACAGAGCTCCTACAATGAGCAGTTCTTC.

V is TRBV5-1 and J is TRBJ1-4, with 9 bases aligning to TRBD1. J gave up 5 bases and V 4 bases, and 3 bases lay outside the gene matches. CDR3 length: 14 amino acids. Per germline, CDR1 SGHRS and CDR2 YFSETQ. Here the CDR3 DNA reads TGCGCCAGCAGCCCTGGGACAGGGAATGAAAAACTGTTTTTT. Translating it yields CASSPGTGNEKLFF.

This chain uses TRBV19 with TRBJ2-1; unclear D gene. Trimming pared 6 bases from V and 0 bases from J, leaving 9 bases between. This CDR3 has 14 amino acids. Germline V lookup: CDR1 LNHDA, CDR2 SQIVND (reference sequence). CDR3 nucleotide sequence: TGTGCCAGTAGGCAGGATAGCTCCTACAATGAGCAGTTCTTC. Its protein is CASRQDSSYNEQFF.

The chain is built from TRBV6-1 and TRBJ1-1; D may be TRBD1 (6 bases). Trimming cost V 6 bases and J 5 bases, with 13 bases left between them. Looked up from germline, CDR1 is MNHNS and CDR2 is SASEGT. This CDR3 spans 13 amino acids. This CDR3 reads CASRQQGGTEAFF. The CDR3 nucleotides are TGTGCCAGCAGGCAACAGGGCGGGACTGAAGCTTTCTTT.

V usage is TRBV6-5 and J usage is TRBJ2-7, with 8 bases matching TRBD2. Germline V CDR1 and CDR2: MNHEY, SVGAGI. This CDR3 is 14 amino acids long. V lost 6 bases to trimming and J lost 6 bases; unmatched junction nucleotides: 10. CDR3 region: CASSPGTRVSEQYF. The DNA for the CDR3 is TGTGCCAGCAGCCCCGGGACTAGGGTTTCCGAGCAGTACTTC.

CDR3 residues: CASSQTSGGAYEQYF. The CDR3 DNA is TGTGCCAGTAGCCAAACTAGCGGGGGAGCCTACGAGCAGTACTTC. The gene calls are TRBV19 and TRBJ2-7; 11 bases align to TRBD2. The J segment lost 2 bases and the V segment lost 6 bases, leaving 6 bases of the junction unmatched. The CDR3 covers 15 residues. The germline CDR1 and CDR2 sequences are LNHDA and SQIVND (reference sequence).

This clone was observed a single time. V and J are TRBV18 and TRBJ1-2; 7 nucleotides match TRBD1. Trimming removed 0 bases from V and 4 bases from J; junction bases left unmatched: 8. Germline V gene sequence: CDR1 KGHSH, CDR2 LQKENI. There are 16 residues in the CDR3. Here the CDR3 reads CASSPPSGTVAYGYTF. CDR3 bases: TGTGCCAGCTCACCACCGTCGGGGACAGTGGCCTATGGCTACACCTTC.

This chain joins TRBV19 and TRBJ2-7; 9 positions agree with TRBD1. With V trimmed by 4 bases and J by 2 bases, 3 bases remained unmatched. The CDR3 is 14 amino acids. From germline, CDR1 is LNHDA and CDR2 SQIVND (reference sequence). Written as DNA, the CDR3 is TGTGCCAGTAGTAGACAGGGGGAGACCTACGAGCAGTACTTC. Residues: CASSRQGETYEQYF.

This chain's CDR3 is CASSGHEDRNEQFF. CDR3 in DNA: TGTGCCAGCAGCGGACATGAGGACAGGAATGAGCAGTTCTTC. The chain employs TRBV6-6 and TRBJ2-1; 7 positions match TRBD1. Germline V gene sequence: CDR1 MNHNY, CDR2 SVGAGI (reference sequence). The CDR3 has 14 amino acids. Trimming removed 6 bases from V and 7 bases from J; junction bases left unmatched: 9.

The chain joins TRBV2 to TRBJ1-5; D might be TRBD1 (5 bases). V gave up 1 base and J gave up 7 bases, with 14 bases separating them. Per germline, CDR1 SNHLY and CDR2 FYNNEI. The CDR3 covers 15 residues. CDR3 in amino acids: CASSEGRVSGQPQHF. The CDR3 DNA sequence: TGTGCCAGCAGTGAAGGCCGGGTGTCAGGGCAGCCCCAGCATTTT.

This rearrangement joins TRBV6-6 to TRBJ1-2; 7 bases map to TRBD1. The CDR3 loop spans 14 amino acids. The V segment lost 8 bases and the J segment 1 base; nucleotides outside the gene matches: 7. Germline values: CDR1 MNHNY, CDR2 SVGAGI (reference sequence). CDR3 region: CASSSGQVNYGYTF. The CDR3 coding sequence is TGTGCCAGCTCCTCCGGACAGGTTAACTATGGCTACACCTTC.

CDR3 sequence: CASSYGQGVAGANVLTF. The CDR3 DNA is TGCGCCAGCAGCTACGGACAGGGGGTGGCTGGGGCCAACGTCCTGACTTTC. The chain carries TRBV5-1 and TRBJ2-6, with TRBD1 matching over 10 bases. This CDR3 contains 17 residues. J gave up 2 bases and V 3 bases, and 5 bases lay outside the gene matches. CDR1 SGHRS and CDR2 YFSETQ come from the germline V gene.

The CDR3 nucleotides read TGTGCCAGTAGTATAAAGGACAGAAGTTCACCCCTCCACTTT. Translation gives CASSIKDRSSPLHF. This chain links TRBV19 with TRBJ1-6, with a possible D match to TRBD1 (6 bases). CDR3 length: 14 amino acids. CDR1 is LNHDA and CDR2 is SQIVND in the germline V gene (reference sequence). Trimming shortened V by 2 bases and J by 9 bases, and 11 bases separated the two germline ends. The full variable domain, completed using reference TRBV19 and TRBJ1-6, is DGGITQSPKYLFRKEGQNVTLSCEQNLNHDAMYWYRQDPGQGLRLIYYSQIVNDFQKGDIAEGYSVSREKKESFPLTVTSAQKNPTAFYLCASSIKDRSSPLHFGNGTRLTVT.

This chain links TRBV5-8 with TRBJ1-5; 10 bases line up with TRBD1. CDR1 SGHTS and CDR2 YDEGEE come from the germline V gene. Trimming took 2 bases from V and 5 from J; bases not matched to a gene: 7. There are 16 residues in the CDR3. DNA for the CDR3: TGTGCCAGCAGCTTCAACCGACAGGGGGCAGATCAGCCCCAGCATTTT. Translating gives CASSFNRQGADQPQHF. The entire variable domain, with the rest obtained from reference TRBV5-8 and TRBJ1-5, is as follows: EAGVTQSPTHLIKTRGQQATLRCSPISGHTSVYWYQQALGLGLQFLLWYDEGEERNRGNFPPRFSGRQFPNYSSELNVNALELEDSALYLCASSFNRQGADQPQHFGDGTRLSIL.

The chain links TRBV9 to TRBJ2-2, with 11 bases aligning to TRBD1. Germline assignment: CDR1 SGDLS and CDR2 YYNGEE. The CDR3 runs 17 residues. With V trimmed by 3 bases and J by 3 bases, 7 bases remained unmatched. In DNA form, the CDR3 reads TGTGCCAGCAGCGGACGGGACAGGGGGTCATACACCGGGGAGCTGTTTTTT. Protein sequence: CASSGRDRGSYTGELFF. Full variable domain (rest looked up from reference TRBV9 and TRBJ2-2): DSGVTQTPKHLITATGQRVTLRCSPRSGDLSVYWYQQSLDQGLQFLIQYYNGEERAKGNILERFSAQQFPDLHSELNLSSLELGDSALYFCASSGRDRGSYTGELFFGEGSRLTVL.

This sequence joins TRBV10-2 and TRBJ2-5; TRBD1 might be the D (6 bases). The DNA end is more similar to TRBJ2-7, so the J call may be wrong. The CDR3 is made up of 13 amino acids. Per germline, CDR1 WSHSY and CDR2 SAAADI. The CDR3 bases are TGCGCCAGCGGAAGGACAGATTCCTACGAGCAGTACTTC. It is translated as CASGRTDSYEQYF.

J is TRBJ2-7 and V is TRBV5-1; 7 nucleotides line up with TRBD1. The CDR3 covers 12 residues. V shed 2 bases and J 6 bases; nucleotides not matched to a gene: 2. The germline V gene has CDR1 SGHRS and CDR2 YFSETQ. The CDR3 here is CASSLQGFEQYF. For the CDR3, the DNA is TGCGCCAGCAGCTTACAGGGGTTCGAGCAGTACTTC. Using reference TRBV5-1 and TRBJ2-7 for the parts outside the CDR3, the full variable domain is KAGVTQTPRYLIKTRGQQVTLSCSPISGHRSVSWYQQTPGQGLQFLFEYFSETQRNKGNFPGRFSGRQFSNSRSEMNVSTLELGDSALYLCASSLQGFEQYFGPGTRLTVT.

This clone came up once. This chain uses TRBV18 with TRBJ1-1; 8 bases align to TRBD1. The CDR3 is made up of 14 amino acids. V shed 3 bases, J shed 2 bases, and the junction held 2 bases outside the gene matches. CDR1 and CDR2 (germline): KGHSH, LQKENI. The CDR3 DNA sequence: TGTGCCAGCTCACCGGACAGGGCCAACACTGAAGCTTTCTTT. It codes for CASSPDRANTEAFF.

The rearrangement joins TRBV5-1 to TRBJ2-3, with TRBD2 matching 9 bases. V trimming: 2 bases; J trimming: 0 bases; junction bases outside the gene matches: 4. CDR1 is SGHRS and CDR2 is YFSETQ in the germline V gene. The CDR3 spans 16 residues. The CDR3, as DNA: TGCGCCAGCAGCTTATCTAGCGGGATGAGCACAGATACGCAGTATTTT. Amino acids: CASSLSSGMSTDTQYF. Together with reference TRBV5-1 and TRBJ2-3, the CDR3 gives the full variable domain: KAGVTQTPRYLIKTRGQQVTLSCSPISGHRSVSWYQQTPGQGLQFLFEYFSETQRNKGNFPGRFSGRQFSNSRSEMNVSTLELGDSALYLCASSLSSGMSTDTQYFGPGTRLTVL.

This sequence joins TRBV4-1 and TRBJ1-2; 10 nucleotides line up with TRBD1. The germline gives CDR1 MGHRA, CDR2 YSYEKL. The CDR3 runs 14 residues. V lost 4 bases to trimming and J lost 6 bases; unmatched junction nucleotides: 5. CDR3 loop: CASSRQGAGDGYTF. CDR3 nucleotide sequence: TGCGCCAGCAGCCGACAGGGGGCGGGGGATGGCTACACCTTC.

Of note for this clone: The junction does not match germline at one end; this may be a read error. This chain connects TRBV7-7 to TRBJ2-5; 7 nucleotides agree with TRBD2. This CDR3 is built from 15 residues. Looked up from germline, CDR1 is SSHAT and CDR2 is FNYEAQ (reference sequence). The CDR3: CASSSTPRGEETQYF. The CDR3 DNA reads as TGTGCTAGCAGCTCAACCCCTCGGGGGGAGGAGACCCAGTACTTC.

The sample holds one count of this clone. V usage is TRBV9 and J usage is TRBJ2-5, with 7 bases that match TRBD2. Trimming removed 0 bases from V and 6 bases from J; junction bases left unmatched: 11. The CDR3 has 16 residues. Looked up from germline, CDR1 is SGDLS and CDR2 is YYNGEE. CDR3 residues: CASSVAITSARQTQYF. CDR3 nucleotide sequence: TGTGCCAGCAGCGTAGCTATAACTAGCGCCCGCCAGACCCAGTACTTC. The entire variable domain, with the rest obtained from reference TRBV9 and TRBJ2-5, is as follows: DSGVTQTPKHLITATGQRVTLRCSPRSGDLSVYWYQQSLDQGLQFLIQYYNGEERAKGNILERFSAQQFPDLHSELNLSSLELGDSALYFCASSVAITSARQTQYFGPGTRLLVL.

This CDR3 is CASSERQGGLFF. CDR3 DNA: TGTGCCAGCAGTGAACGACAGGGAGGACTGTTTTTT. The rearrangement uses TRBV6-1 and TRBJ1-4, with TRBD1 matching over 7 bases. CDR3 length: 12 residues. In germline, CDR1 is MNHNS, CDR2 SASEGT. Trimming at V came to 2 bases and at J to 13 bases, leaving 4 bases not matched to a gene.

The rearrangement uses TRBV5-1 and TRBJ2-2; D is undetermined. The germline gives CDR1 SGHRS, CDR2 YFSETQ. The V end lost 0 bases, the J end lost 4 bases, and 7 bases lay between the germline ends. The CDR3 contains 14 residues. This CDR3 reads CASSLAWATGELFF. For the CDR3, the DNA is TGCGCCAGCAGCTTGGCTTGGGCCACCGGGGAGCTGTTTTTT.

The chain links TRBV15 to TRBJ1-1, with D hard to call. V was cut by 5 bases and J by 1 base, with 11 bases left in between. The CDR3 runs to 14 residues. Germline CDR1 and CDR2: LNHNV and YYDKDF (reference sequence). The CDR3 reads CATSPVAENTEAFF. In DNA, the CDR3 is TGTGCCACCAGCCCCGTTGCGGAGAACACTGAAGCTTTCTTT.

The rearrangement joins TRBV2 to TRBJ1-1, with D hard to call. This CDR3 region has 12 residues. Trimming left V 4 bases short and J 6 bases short, with 9 bases between. Germline V gives CDR1 SNHLY, CDR2 FYNNEI. This CDR3 is CASSANRAEAFF. DNA of the CDR3: TGTGCCAGCAGTGCGAACCGGGCTGAAGCTTTCTTT.

The chain couples TRBV7-2 to TRBJ2-1; D is possibly TRBD2 (5 bases). V lost 0 bases, J lost 3 bases, and 9 bases lay in between. The CDR3 is 15 amino acids. Germline CDR1 is SGHTA and CDR2 is FQGNSA. In nucleotides, the CDR3 is TGTGCCAGCAGCTTAGCGGGAGTAGGCTACAATGAGCAGTTCTTC. As protein: CASSLAGVGYNEQFF.

The chain has TRBV4-1 and TRBJ2-1; D is possibly TRBD1 (8 bases). Germline lookup yields CDR1 MGHRA and CDR2 YSYEKL. The CDR3 has 16 residues. The V end was cut by 4 bases, the J end by 2 bases, with 15 bases between. CDR3 sequence reads: CASSRGQGGTYNEQFF. The CDR3 bases are TGCGCCAGCAGCCGTGGACAGGGAGGGACCTACAATGAGCAGTTCTTC.

V is TRBV9 and J is TRBJ2-7; tentatively, D is TRBD1 (5 bases). V was trimmed by 2 bases and J by 2 bases, leaving 11 bases between them. The CDR3 covers 14 residues. Germline-derived CDR1 and CDR2 are SGDLS and YYNGEE. The CDR3: CASSVSAGPYEQYF. The CDR3 DNA reads TGTGCCAGCAGCGTCTCCGCAGGGCCCTACGAGCAGTACTTC.

The genes are TRBV5-6 and TRBJ2-7, with D possibly being TRBD1 (6 bases). This CDR3 spans 13 amino acids. Trimming shortened V by 0 bases and J by 5 bases, and 9 bases separated the two germline ends. Germline lookup yields CDR1 SGHDT and CDR2 YYEEEE. The CDR3 sequence is CASSLATGDEQYF. CDR3 sequence (DNA): TGTGCCAGCAGCTTGGCGACAGGAGACGAGCAGTACTTC.